The sequence of this T cell receptor beta chain was determined in a study of CD8 T cells in Susac syndrome. The CDR3 length is 13 residues. Germline V CDR1 and CDR2: LNHNV, YYDKDF (reference sequence). Trimming removed 4 bases from V and 3 bases from J, with 9 bases in between. With random hexamers, reverse transcription was performed on roughly 0.5 to 1 ug of RNA. An immunoSEQ multiplex PCR amplified TCR beta CDR3 over 54 Vbeta and 13 Jbeta. TCRdb used MiXCR to reprocess the immunoSEQ multiplex PCR reads, holding one entry per CDR3 protein. Counted here are some 130,000 distinct CDR3 sequences, about 95% occurring once; the ten biggest clones make up around 0.12%.

Material for sequencing was CD4+ T cells from PBMCs. V and J are TRBV15 and TRBJ1-1; D not certain. The TCR originated in a human donor in good health. The CDR3 DNA reads TGTGCCACCAGCACCGGGCTCGACACTGAAGCTTTCTTT. It translates to CATSTGLDTEAFF.